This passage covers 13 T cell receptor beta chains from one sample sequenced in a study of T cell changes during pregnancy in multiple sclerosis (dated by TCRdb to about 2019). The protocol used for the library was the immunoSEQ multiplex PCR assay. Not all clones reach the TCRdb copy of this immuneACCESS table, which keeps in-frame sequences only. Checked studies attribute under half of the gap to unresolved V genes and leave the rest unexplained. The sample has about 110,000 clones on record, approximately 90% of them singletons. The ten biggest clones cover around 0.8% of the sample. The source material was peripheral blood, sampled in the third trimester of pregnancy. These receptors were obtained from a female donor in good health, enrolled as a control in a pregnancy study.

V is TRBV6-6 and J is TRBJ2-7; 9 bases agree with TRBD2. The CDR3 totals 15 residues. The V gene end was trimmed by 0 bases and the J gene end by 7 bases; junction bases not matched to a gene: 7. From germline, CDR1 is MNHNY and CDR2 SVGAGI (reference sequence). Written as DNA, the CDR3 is TGTGCCAGCAGTTACTCCAGACTAGCGGAGGGGGAGCAGTACTTC. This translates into CASSYSRLAEGEQYF.

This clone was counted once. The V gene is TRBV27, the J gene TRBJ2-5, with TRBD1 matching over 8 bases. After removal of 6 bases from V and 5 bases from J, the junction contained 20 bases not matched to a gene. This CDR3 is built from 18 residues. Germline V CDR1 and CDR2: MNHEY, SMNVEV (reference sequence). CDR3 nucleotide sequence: TGTGCCAGCAGCCGGGACAGGCTGGGGCGTAGCTGGGTCGAGACCCAGTACTTC. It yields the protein CASSRDRLGRSWVETQYF.

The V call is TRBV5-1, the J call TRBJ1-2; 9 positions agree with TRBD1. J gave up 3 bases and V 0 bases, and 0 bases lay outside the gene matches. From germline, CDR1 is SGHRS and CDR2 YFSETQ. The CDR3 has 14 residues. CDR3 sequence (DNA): TGCGCCAGCAGCTTGGGACAGGGGGACTATGGCTACACCTTC. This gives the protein CASSLGQGDYGYTF.

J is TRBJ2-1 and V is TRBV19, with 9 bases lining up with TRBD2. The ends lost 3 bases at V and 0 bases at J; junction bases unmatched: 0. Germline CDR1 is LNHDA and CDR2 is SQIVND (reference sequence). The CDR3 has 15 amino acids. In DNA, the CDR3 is TGTGCCAGTAGTATTAGCGGGAGCTCCTACAATGAGCAGTTCTTC. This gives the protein CASSISGSSYNEQFF. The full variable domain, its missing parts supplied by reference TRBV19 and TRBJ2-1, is DGGITQSPKYLFRKEGQNVTLSCEQNLNHDAMYWYRQDPGQGLRLIYYSQIVNDFQKGDIAEGYSVSREKKESFPLTVTSAQKNPTAFYLCASSISGSSYNEQFFGPGTRLTVL.

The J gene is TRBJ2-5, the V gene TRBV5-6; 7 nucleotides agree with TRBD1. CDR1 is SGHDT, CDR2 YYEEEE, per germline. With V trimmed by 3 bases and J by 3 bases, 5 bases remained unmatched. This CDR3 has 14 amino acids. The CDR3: CASSSRTGEETQYF. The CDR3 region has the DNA TGTGCCAGCAGCTCGAGGACAGGAGAAGAGACCCAGTACTTC.

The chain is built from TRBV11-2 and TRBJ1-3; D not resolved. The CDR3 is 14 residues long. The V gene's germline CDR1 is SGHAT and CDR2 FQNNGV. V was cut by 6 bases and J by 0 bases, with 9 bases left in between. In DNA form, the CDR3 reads TGTGCCAGCAGTTGGGCCTTCTCTGGAAACACCATATATTTT. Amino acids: CASSWAFSGNTIYF.

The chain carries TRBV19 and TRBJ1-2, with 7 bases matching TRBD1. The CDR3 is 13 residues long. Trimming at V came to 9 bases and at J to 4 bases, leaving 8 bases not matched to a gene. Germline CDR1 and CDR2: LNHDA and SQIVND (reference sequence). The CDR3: CARLQDRVYGYTF. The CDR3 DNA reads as TGTGCCAGACTTCAAGACAGGGTCTATGGCTACACCTTC. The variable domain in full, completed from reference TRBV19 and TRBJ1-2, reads DGGITQSPKYLFRKEGQNVTLSCEQNLNHDAMYWYRQDPGQGLRLIYYSQIVNDFQKGDIAEGYSVSREKKESFPLTVTSAQKNPTAFYLCARLQDRVYGYTFGSGTRLTVV.

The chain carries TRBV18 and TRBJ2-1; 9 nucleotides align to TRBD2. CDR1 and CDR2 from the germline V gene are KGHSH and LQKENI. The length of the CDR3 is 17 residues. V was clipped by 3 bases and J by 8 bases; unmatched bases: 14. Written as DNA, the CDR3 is TGTGCCAGCTCACCCCAGTTGGGGCGGGGGGGCAAAGATGAGCAGTTCTTC. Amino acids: CASSPQLGRGGKDEQFF.

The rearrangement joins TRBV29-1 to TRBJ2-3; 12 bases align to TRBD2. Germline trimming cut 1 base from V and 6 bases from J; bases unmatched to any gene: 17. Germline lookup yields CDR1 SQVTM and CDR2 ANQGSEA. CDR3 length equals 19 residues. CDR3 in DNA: TGCAGCGTTGAAGGGGGGACCCCTAGCGGGGGGGGCTTAACGGATACGCAGTATTTT. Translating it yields CSVEGGTPSGGGLTDTQYF.

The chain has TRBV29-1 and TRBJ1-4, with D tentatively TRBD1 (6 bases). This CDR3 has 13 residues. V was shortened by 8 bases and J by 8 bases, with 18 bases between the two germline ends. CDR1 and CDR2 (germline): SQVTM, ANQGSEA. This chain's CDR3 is CSFKVGGGEKLFF. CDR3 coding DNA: TGCAGCTTCAAAGTAGGGGGGGGCGAAAAACTGTTTTTT.

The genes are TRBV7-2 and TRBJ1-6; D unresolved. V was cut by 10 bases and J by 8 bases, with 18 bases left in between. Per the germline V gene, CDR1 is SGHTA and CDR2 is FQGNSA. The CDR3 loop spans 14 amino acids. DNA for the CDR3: TGTGCCACTCGTCGGTCGGGGTATGATTCACCCCTCCACTTT. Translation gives CATRRSGYDSPLHF.

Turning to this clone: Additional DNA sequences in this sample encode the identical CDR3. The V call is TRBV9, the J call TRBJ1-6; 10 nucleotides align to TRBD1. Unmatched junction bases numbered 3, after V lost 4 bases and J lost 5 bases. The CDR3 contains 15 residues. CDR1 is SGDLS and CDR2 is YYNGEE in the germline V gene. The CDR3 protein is CASSPGQGDNSPLHF. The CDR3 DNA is TGTGCCAGCAGCCCAGGACAGGGGGATAATTCACCCCTCCACTTT.

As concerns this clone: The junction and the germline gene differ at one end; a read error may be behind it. In DNA, the CDR3 is TGTGTCAGCACCCCGCCGGGACAGACGAACACTGAAGCTTTCTTT. Amino acid sequence: CVSTPPGQTNTEAFF. V and J are TRBV27 and TRBJ1-1; 7 nucleotides line up with TRBD1. Per germline, CDR1 MNHEY and CDR2 SMNVEV (reference sequence). The CDR3 is made up of 15 amino acids.